These T cell receptor beta chains were read from a single sample in a study of T cells after posttransplantation cyclophosphamide. Clones were sequenced by immunoSEQ multiplex PCR, and TCRdb holds only the in-frame ones, with some missing. The data show 25,000 to 30,000 clones, with 70% to 90% seen just once and 2.5% to 4% held by the top ten. Specimen: PBMCs. These receptors came from a man aged 50-60 years. Each CDR3 is given with its conserved first and last residue. The D gene is left open where the match is weak. Only part of the rows carry a size: once, few, many, or a class if the clone is expanded.

d_gene	j_gene	v_gene	abundance	CDR3aa	CDR3nt
TRBD2	TRBJ2-7	TRBV28	NA	CASSGGSAYEQYF	TGTGCCAGCAGCGGGGGGTCAGCCTACGAGCAGTACTTC
TRBD1	TRBJ1-2	TRBV15	NA	CATSRPLTGGIYGYTF	TGTGCCACCAGCAGACCATTGACAGGGGGTATCTATGGCTACACCTTC
TRBD2	TRBJ2-7	TRBV5-6	NA	CASSFGLADTYEQYF	TGTGCCAGCAGCTTCGGACTAGCGGATACCTACGAGCAGTACTTC
TRBD2	TRBJ2-7	TRBV5-1	NA	CASSLGAGVPSEQYF	TGCGCCAGCAGCTTGGGCGCGGGGGTGCCTAGCGAGCAGTACTTC
TRBD1	TRBJ1-6	TRBV11-2	NA	CASSNPGQGANSPLHF	TGTGCCAGCAGCAACCCGGGACAGGGGGCGAATTCACCCCTCCACTTT
TRBD2	TRBJ2-1	TRBV7-8	NA	CASSLTGTTFNEQFF	TGTGCCAGCAGTTTAACCGGGACTACCTTCAATGAGCAGTTCTTC
TRBD2	TRBJ2-1	TRBV4-1	NA	CASSQENSGGGQKFF	TGCGCCAGCAGCCAAGAAAATAGCGGGGGGGGGCAAAAGTTCTTC
TRBD2	TRBJ2-7	TRBV29-1	NA	CSVDAGLAGAQYF	TGCAGCGTTGATGCGGGACTAGCGGGAGCGCAGTACTTC
NA	TRBJ1-2	TRBV18	NA	CASSSGGYGYTF	TGTGCCAGCTCGAGCGGGGGCTATGGCTACACCTTC
TRBD2	TRBJ2-2	TRBV5-4	NA	CASSFLSGSRITGELFF	TGTGCCAGCAGCTTTCTAAGCGGGAGTCGTATAACCGGGGAGCTGTTTTTT
TRBD1	TRBJ1-4	TRBV19	NA	CASARQGTNEKLFF	TGTGCCAGCGCTAGACAGGGAACTAATGAAAAACTGTTTTTT
NA	TRBJ1-5	TRBV28	NA	CASTRGGGNQPQHF	TGTGCCAGCACCCGGGGAGGGGGCAATCAGCCCCAGCATTTT
NA	TRBJ2-3	TRBV2	NA	CASSGQSEIDTQYF	TGTGCCAGCAGTGGGCAATCAGAAATAGATACGCAGTATTTT
NA	TRBJ2-1	TRBV7-2	NA	CASSLRASSYNEQFF	TGTGCCAGCAGCTTACGAGCAAGCTCCTACAATGAGCAGTTCTTC
TRBD2	TRBJ2-3	TRBV2	NA	CASGGGDTQYF	TGTGCCAGCGGGGGGGGAGATACGCAGTATTTT
NA	TRBJ1-2	TRBV6-6	once	CASRRQESFNYGYTF	TGTGCCAGCAGAAGACAGGAATCCTTTAACTATGGCTACACCTTC
NA	TRBJ2-3	TRBV11-3	NA	CASSLRRGSTDTQYF	TGTGCCAGCAGCTTAAGACGGGGGTCCACAGATACGCAGTATTTT
NA	TRBJ2-3	TRBV4-1	NA	CAIFRRGGYTDTQYF	TGCGCCATCTTCCGGCGGGGTGGGTACACAGATACGCAGTATTTT
TRBD1	TRBJ1-1	TRBV11-3	NA	CASSLGQQNTEAFF	TGTGCCAGCAGCCTGGGACAGCAGAACACTGAAGCTTTCTTT
NA	TRBJ1-1	TRBV4-3	NA	CASSQDSLNTEAFF	TGCGCCAGCAGCCAAGACAGTTTGAACACTGAAGCTTTCTTT
NA	TRBJ1-2	TRBV28	NA	CAIPTEHYGYTF	TGTGCCATCCCGACAGAACACTATGGCTACACCTTC
NA	TRBJ2-7	TRBV6-6	NA	CASSPTSFYEQYF	TGTGCCAGCAGCCCGACTAGTTTCTACGAGCAGTACTTC
TRBD1	TRBJ1-2	TRBV5-1	once	CASSWGTVNYGYTF	TGCGCCAGCAGCTGGGGGACAGTTAACTATGGCTACACCTTC
NA	TRBJ1-1	TRBV21-1	NA	CASSNSNRDRGRIGTEAFF	TGTGCCAGCAGCAATTCCAACCGGGACAGGGGCCGGATAGGCACTGAAGCTTTCTTT
NA	TRBJ1-2	TRBV7-8	NA	CASSLRREGYGYTF	TGTGCCAGCAGCTTACGCAGGGAAGGGTATGGCTACACCTTC
TRBD2	TRBJ2-3	TRBV10-3	once	CAIRGRESDTQYF	TGTGCCATCAGGGGGCGGGAGTCAGATACGCAGTATTTT
NA	TRBJ2-7	TRBV11-2	NA	CASSLSTGSSYEQYF	TGTGCCAGCAGCTTGTCTACAGGCAGCTCCTACGAGCAGTACTTC
NA	TRBJ2-3	TRBV11-3	few	CASSSRGGAQYF	TGTGCCAGCAGCAGCCGTGGGGGCGCGCAGTATTTT
TRBD2	TRBJ2-1	TRBV4-3	NA	CASSGTNSYNEQFF	TGCGCCAGCAGTGGGACTAACTCCTACAATGAGCAGTTCTTC
TRBD2	TRBJ2-5	TRBV6-6	NA	CASSTSGGDLTQYF	TGTGCCAGCAGTACTAGCGGGGGTGATTTGACCCAGTACTTC
NA	TRBJ2-5	TRBV19	NA	CASMAGQRGEETQYF	TGTGCCAGTATGGCGGGGCAGCGCGGGGAAGAGACCCAGTACTTC
TRBD2	TRBJ2-3	TRBV4-3	NA	CASSQVLAGYTQYF	TGCGCCAGCAGCCAAGTACTAGCGGGGTATACGCAGTATTTT
NA	TRBJ2-1	TRBV6-1	NA	CASSPTSATYNEQFF	TGTGCCAGCAGCCCAACTAGTGCTACCTACAATGAGCAGTTCTTC
TRBD1	TRBJ2-1	TRBV25-1	NA	CASSTDRVLNEQFF	TGTGCCAGCAGTACCGACAGGGTACTGAATGAGCAGTTCTTC
NA	TRBJ1-3	TRBV2	medium-sized	CASKPQSSGNTIYF	TGTGCCAGCAAACCACAGAGCTCTGGAAACACCATATATTTT
TRBD2	TRBJ2-1	TRBV19	NA	CASSSSGRRNEQFF	TGTGCCAGTAGTTCTAGCGGGAGACGGAATGAGCAGTTCTTC
TRBD1	TRBJ2-7	TRBV15	once	CATSRGQGAQGEQYF	TGTGCCACCAGCAGAGGCCAGGGGGCGCAAGGCGAGCAGTACTTC
NA	TRBJ2-5	TRBV5-8	NA	CASSPITGQETQYF	TGTGCCAGCAGCCCTATAACAGGACAAGAGACCCAGTACTTC
NA	TRBJ1-1	TRBV7-9	NA	CASSFPWRENTEAFF	TGTGCCAGCAGCTTCCCCTGGAGAGAGAACACTGAAGCTTTCTTT
NA	TRBJ2-3	TRBV12-5	NA	CASGLILDTQYF	TGTGCTAGTGGTTTGATATTAGATACGCAGTATTTT
TRBD1	TRBJ2-7	TRBV19	NA	CASSPGQGWTYEQYF	TGTGCCAGTAGTCCCGGACAGGGTTGGACCTACGAGCAGTACTTC
TRBD1	TRBJ1-6	TRBV5-1	NA	CASSLQGSNSPLHF	TGCGCCAGCAGCTTACAGGGGAGTAATTCACCCCTCCACTTT
NA	TRBJ1-4	TRBV29-1	NA	CSVATGSGGRGEKLFF	TGCAGCGTTGCGACGGGGAGCGGTGGACGGGGTGAAAAACTGTTTTTT
NA	TRBJ2-7	TRBV11-3	NA	CASKRRPDSYEQYF	TGTGCCAGCAAGCGGCGGCCCGACTCCTACGAGCAGTACTTC
TRBD2	TRBJ2-1	TRBV5-1	NA	CASSLAGYSYNEQFF	TGCGCCAGCAGCTTAGCGGGGTATTCCTACAATGAGCAGTTCTTC
TRBD1	TRBJ2-5	TRBV5-1	NA	CASSLGDSQETQYF	TGCGCCAGCAGCTTGGGGGACAGTCAAGAGACCCAGTACTTC
NA	TRBJ1-6	TRBV6-6	few	CASKTIRSGNSPLHF	TGTGCCAGCAAAACGATCAGGTCGGGGAATTCACCCCTCCACTTT
TRBD1	TRBJ1-1	TRBV11-3	NA	CASSFSGGTEAFF	TGTGCCAGCAGCTTTTCAGGGGGCACTGAAGCTTTCTTT
NA	TRBJ1-6	TRBV11-2	NA	CASSWAGTKNSPLHF	TGTGCCAGCAGCTGGGCCGGGACTAAAAATTCACCCCTCCACTTT
NA	TRBJ2-5	TRBV5-1	NA	CASSLPGQETQYF	TGCGCCAGCAGCTTACCAGGGCAGGAGACCCAGTACTTC
TRBD2	TRBJ2-7	TRBV5-1	NA	CASSLTSGRVNYEQYF	TGCGCCAGCAGCCTGACTAGCGGGAGGGTTAACTACGAGCAGTACTTC
TRBD1	TRBJ1-2	TRBV4-2	NA	CASSQPGRQGPNYGYTF	TGTGCCAGCAGCCAACCTGGGAGACAGGGACCTAACTATGGCTACACCTTC
TRBD1	TRBJ2-7	TRBV19	NA	CAAGQGPYEQYF	TGTGCCGCTGGACAGGGGCCCTACGAGCAGTACTTC
NA	TRBJ1-3	TRBV9	NA	CASSEGQLSVGNTIYF	TGTGCCAGCAGCGAGGGGCAGTTGAGTGTAGGAAACACCATATATTTT
NA	TRBJ2-7	TRBV19	NA	CASSRTATSYEQYF	TGTGCCAGTAGTAGGACAGCCACCTCCTACGAGCAGTACTTC
TRBD1	TRBJ1-1	TRBV28	NA	CASRAMGGTVNTEAFF	TGTGCCAGCAGGGCCATGGGTGGGACAGTGAACACTGAAGCTTTCTTT
TRBD2	TRBJ2-5	TRBV7-3	NA	CASSITSGLQETQYF	TGTGCCAGCAGTATAACTAGCGGATTACAAGAGACCCAGTACTTC
TRBD2	TRBJ2-4	TRBV9	NA	CASSESSGNLDIQYF	TGTGCCAGCAGCGAATCTAGCGGGAATCTTGACATTCAGTACTTC
NA	TRBJ1-1	TRBV9	NA	CASSGGSEAFF	TGTGCCAGCAGCGGAGGTTCTGAAGCTTTCTTT
TRBD1	TRBJ2-7	TRBV13	NA	CASSDRASSYEQYF	TGTGCCAGCAGCGACAGGGCAAGCTCCTACGAGCAGTACTTC